One and the same sample provided the 27 T cell receptor beta chains below, sequenced in a study of shared clonotypes between healthy human individuals. Naive CD8 isolation took CD45RO-negative cells positively selected for CCR7 and excluded terminally differentiated effector memory CD45RA+ cells. Repertoires were generated with immunoSEQ multiplex PCR, while TCRdb's copy carries only in-frame clones and drops some. This sample has over 750,000 clones, with about 96% found just once. Sequenced: naive CD8+ T cells sorted from blood. These receptor sequences come from a man aged 25-45 years in good health.

The chain uses TRBV19 and TRBJ1-1; D call uncertain. V lost 1 base, J lost 0 bases, and 9 bases lay in between. The CDR3 extends over 15 amino acids. In germline, CDR1 is LNHDA, CDR2 SQIVND (reference sequence). Here the CDR3 reads CASSIGTSMNTEAFF. As DNA, the CDR3 is TGTGCCAGTAGTATAGGGACGAGCATGAACACTGAAGCTTTCTTT.

The chain couples TRBV7-8 to TRBJ2-7; no reliable D call. This CDR3 is 14 amino acids long. V was clipped by 3 bases and J by 6 bases, with 15 bases between them. Germline V CDR1 and CDR2: SGHVS, FQNEAQ. As DNA, the CDR3 is TGTGCCAGCAGCTTTCTGGCAGTCATGAGCGAGCAGTACTTC. Amino acid sequence: CASSFLAVMSEQYF.

This sequence joins TRBV11-2 and TRBJ2-1, with D unresolved. Looked up from germline, CDR1 is SGHAT and CDR2 is FQNNGV. The CDR3 contains 14 residues. V lost 4 bases to trimming and J lost 10 bases, with 17 bases between them. The CDR3 DNA sequence: TGTGCCAGCAGCTCTACTGGGCCCGACGGGGAGCAGTTCTTC. It translates to CASSSTGPDGEQFF.

Comment on this clone: The same CDR3 also results from other DNA sequences found in this sample. J is TRBJ2-7 and V is TRBV19; TRBD2 agrees at 8 bases. J lost 2 bases, V lost 5 bases, and 5 bases had no gene match. Looked up from germline, CDR1 is LNHDA and CDR2 is SQIVND (reference sequence). CDR3 length: 14 residues. CDR3 coding DNA: TGTGCCAGTAGTGGCACTAGCGGAGCCTACGAGCAGTACTTC. Translation gives CASSGTSGAYEQYF.

The chain employs TRBV27 and TRBJ1-2, with 8 bases identical to TRBD1. Per germline, CDR1 MNHEY and CDR2 SMNVEV (reference sequence). The CDR3 extends over 16 amino acids. The J segment lost 3 bases and the V segment lost 5 bases, leaving 11 bases of the junction unmatched. This chain's CDR3 is CASSLTGGRLDYGYTF. CDR3 bases: TGTGCCAGCAGTCTTACAGGGGGTAGGTTGGACTATGGCTACACCTTC.

The chain employs TRBV27 and TRBJ2-7; 8 bases agree with TRBD1. After removal of 5 bases from V and 5 bases from J, the junction contained 11 bases not matched to a gene. This CDR3 is built from 15 residues. Germline V lookup: CDR1 MNHEY, CDR2 SMNVEV (reference sequence). The CDR3 here is CASSPYRQGLNEQYF. CDR3 DNA sequence: TGTGCCAGCAGTCCTTACAGACAGGGGCTTAACGAGCAGTACTTC.

The chain links TRBV7-9 to TRBJ2-3; TRBD2 agrees at 11 bases. There are 18 residues in the CDR3. V trimming: 5 bases; J trimming: 0 bases; junction bases outside the gene matches: 10. Germline V gene lookup returns CDR1 SEHNR and CDR2 FQNEAQ (reference sequence). The CDR3 is CASSQHLTSGSSTDTQYF. CDR3 DNA: TGTGCCAGCAGCCAACATCTTACTAGCGGGAGTAGCACAGATACGCAGTATTTT.

The chain couples TRBV11-2 to TRBJ2-2; 10 bases agree with TRBD1. The germline V gene encodes CDR1 SGHAT and CDR2 FQNNGV. V shed 0 bases and J 8 bases; nucleotides not matched to a gene: 9. The CDR3 is 17 residues long. The CDR3 is CASSLEESTGGAGELFF. In DNA, the CDR3 is TGTGCCAGCAGCTTAGAGGAGTCGACAGGGGGCGCGGGGGAGCTGTTTTTT. The full variable domain, with the rest looked up from reference TRBV11-2 and TRBJ2-2, is EAGVAQSPRYKIIEKRQSVAFWCNPISGHATLYWYQQILGQGPKLLIQFQNNGVVDDSQLPKDRFSAERLKGVDSTLKIQPAKLEDSAVYLCASSLEESTGGAGELFFGEGSRLTVL.

CDR3 in amino acids: CASSLAPSSRDNYGYTF. Written as DNA, the CDR3 is TGTGCCAGCAGCTTAGCCCCAAGTAGTCGAGATAACTATGGCTACACCTTC. The V and J genes are TRBV7-9 and TRBJ1-2; D uncertain. CDR1 and CDR2 (germline): SEHNR, FQNEAQ (reference sequence). The V and J ends lost 0 bases and 1 base respectively, with 15 bases between them. The CDR3 sequence is 17 residues long.

This clone was observed once. Distinct nucleotide sequences in the sample also encode this CDR3. The rearrangement uses TRBV29-1 and TRBJ2-7; possible D gene TRBD1, 5 bases. The germline V gene encodes CDR1 SQVTM and CDR2 ANQGSEA. The CDR3 consists of 12 residues. V was shortened by 3 bases and J by 2 bases, with 8 bases between the two germline ends. The DNA of the CDR3 is TGCAGCGTTGAGGACACAGCCTACGAGCAGTACTTC. Protein sequence: CSVEDTAYEQYF.

This CDR3 reads CASSYARQGIYGYTF. CDR3 nucleotides: TGTGCCAGCAGTTACGCCCGACAGGGCATCTATGGCTACACCTTC. This sequence joins TRBV6-5 and TRBJ1-2; 7 nucleotides align to TRBD1. The CDR3 contains 15 residues. Germline V gene lookup returns CDR1 MNHEY and CDR2 SVGAGI. V dropped 2 bases and J dropped 4; count of bases not matched to a gene: 7.

The chain uses TRBV4-1 and TRBJ2-7; D is unresolved. Germline CDR1 is MGHRA and CDR2 is YSYEKL. The CDR3 has 14 residues. V was trimmed by 2 bases and J by 0 bases, leaving 8 bases between them. CDR3 region: CASSQRFFSYEQYF. CDR3 in DNA: TGCGCCAGCAGCCAAAGGTTTTTCTCCTACGAGCAGTACTTC.

The chain has TRBV10-3 and TRBJ1-1; D remains ambiguous. CDR1 ENHRY and CDR2 SYGVKD come from the germline V gene. V was shortened by 0 bases and J by 4 bases, with 12 bases between the two germline ends. This CDR3 is 15 amino acids long. The CDR3 here is CAISESEMGSTEAFF. DNA of the CDR3: TGTGCCATCAGTGAGTCCGAGATGGGGAGCACTGAAGCTTTCTTT.

The chain links TRBV6-6 to TRBJ1-2; possibly TRBD1 for D (5 bases). V was clipped by 0 bases and J by 4 bases, with 9 bases between them. Looked up from germline, CDR1 is MNHNY and CDR2 is SVGAGI (reference sequence). The CDR3 totals 14 residues. Here the CDR3 DNA reads TGTGCCAGCAGTTACTCCACAGGACCCTATGGCTACACCTTC. Its protein product is CASSYSTGPYGYTF.

The chain couples TRBV5-1 to TRBJ2-3; no clear D gene. Germline V CDR1 and CDR2: SGHRS, YFSETQ. The CDR3 runs to 15 residues. Trimming removed 2 bases at V and 0 bases at J, with 10 bases between. The CDR3 region has the DNA TGCGCCAGCAGCTTAGGTACAGATAGCACAGATACGCAGTATTTT. Translated, it gives CASSLGTDSTDTQYF.

In this sample, this clone turned up once. This rearrangement joins TRBV5-1 to TRBJ1-2; TRBD1 might be the D (6 bases). CDR1 SGHRS and CDR2 YFSETQ come from the germline V gene. Trimming removed 5 bases at V and 5 bases at J, with 19 bases between. The CDR3 is 15 amino acids. CDR3 sequence: CASRLTGHGLYGYTF. For the CDR3, the DNA is TGCGCCAGCAGGTTAACAGGGCATGGATTATATGGCTACACCTTC. The full variable domain, completed using reference TRBV5-1 and TRBJ1-2, is KAGVTQTPRYLIKTRGQQVTLSCSPISGHRSVSWYQQTPGQGLQFLFEYFSETQRNKGNFPGRFSGRQFSNSRSEMNVSTLELGDSALYLCASRLTGHGLYGYTFGSGTRLTVV.

The CDR3 nucleotides are TGTGCCAGCAGCTCCGGACAGGCCGACAATCAGCCCCAGCATTTT. Encoded protein: CASSSGQADNQPQHF. The V gene is TRBV7-8, the J gene TRBJ1-5; 7 positions agree with TRBD1. Trimming at V came to 4 bases and at J to 3 bases, leaving 6 bases not matched to a gene. There are 15 residues in the CDR3. Per germline, CDR1 SGHVS and CDR2 FQNEAQ.

CDR3 coding DNA: TGCGCCAGCAGCCAAGATCCCACTCTGAATGAGCAGTTCTTC. Its protein is CASSQDPTLNEQFF. V and J are TRBV4-1 and TRBJ2-1; D gene unclear. Trimming left V 0 bases short and J 7 bases short, with 10 bases between. This CDR3 spans 14 amino acids. The germline V gene encodes CDR1 MGHRA and CDR2 YSYEKL.

The chain combines TRBV11-3 with TRBJ2-1, with 8 bases aligning to TRBD2. This CDR3 is built from 16 residues. V shed 1 base and J 2 bases; nucleotides not matched to a gene: 4. Germline V lookup: CDR1 SGHNT, CDR2 YENEEA. In DNA, the CDR3 is TGTGCCAGCAGCTTAGCCACTAGCGGACCCTACAATGAGCAGTTCTTC. Translated, it gives CASSLATSGPYNEQFF.

The rearrangement links TRBV6-6 to TRBJ1-1, with D tentatively TRBD1 (5 bases). The CDR3 covers 13 residues. Trimming removed 8 bases from V and 1 base from J, with 11 bases in between. CDR1 MNHNY and CDR2 SVGAGI come from the germline V gene (reference sequence). The CDR3 here is CASFRGWNTEAFF. DNA of the CDR3: TGTGCCAGCTTTAGGGGTTGGAACACTGAAGCTTTCTTT.

The chain links TRBV7-6 to TRBJ2-1; 9 bases agree with TRBD2. CDR1 and CDR2 from the germline V gene are SGHVS and FNYEAQ. The CDR3 has 17 amino acids. V gave up 0 bases and J gave up 0 bases; unmatched junction bases: 3. CDR3 in DNA: TGTGCCAGCAGCTTAGCCGCGGGAGGGAGCTCCTACAATGAGCAGTTCTTC. Protein product: CASSLAAGGSSYNEQFF.

V is TRBV9 and J is TRBJ1-1; D ambiguous. V was clipped by 4 bases and J by 0 bases, with 7 bases between them. Per the germline V gene, CDR1 is SGDLS and CDR2 is YYNGEE. The CDR3 is 13 residues long. The DNA for the CDR3 is TGTGCCAGCAGCAATTCAGTGAACACTGAAGCTTTCTTT. As protein: CASSNSVNTEAFF.

The chain carries TRBV5-8 and TRBJ2-7; TRBD2 is a possible D gene (5 bases). V lost 4 bases, J lost 3 bases, and 14 bases lay in between. CDR1 SGHTS and CDR2 YDEGEE come from the germline V gene. The CDR3 extends over 14 amino acids. CDR3 nucleotides: TGTGCCAGCAGCCTCGCCGGACTTGTCTACGAGCAGTACTTC. It yields the protein CASSLAGLVYEQYF.

The chain employs TRBV7-9 and TRBJ2-7, with unresolved D. This CDR3 comprises 12 residues. Germline CDR1 is SEHNR and CDR2 is FQNEAQ (reference sequence). V lost 6 bases, J lost 3 bases, and 9 bases lay in between. The CDR3 bases are TGTGCCAGCAGTTTCCAATTCTACGAGCAGTACTTC. It encodes CASSFQFYEQYF.

V gene TRBV5-4 combines with J gene TRBJ2-7; D gene ambiguous. The CDR3 is 15 residues long. Trimming stripped 5 bases from V and 5 bases from J, with 20 bases between. Germline CDR1 is SGHNT and CDR2 is YYREEE (reference sequence). The CDR3 nucleotides are TGTGCCAGCAGTTATAAGCTAGAGCCTAACGACGAGCAGTACTTC. Its protein product is CASSYKLEPNDEQYF. Combining the CDR3 with reference TRBV5-4 and TRBJ2-7 gives the whole variable domain ETGVTQSPTHLIKTRGQQVTLRCSSQSGHNTVSWYQQALGQGPQFIFQYYREEENGRGNFPPRFSGLQFPNYSSELNVNALELDDSALYLCASSYKLEPNDEQYFGPGTRLTVT.

The CDR3: CASRATANTEAFF. The CDR3, as DNA: TGTGCCAGCAGGGCGACAGCTAACACTGAAGCTTTCTTT. The chain recombines TRBV5-6 with TRBJ1-1, with TRBD1 as a possible D gene (5 bases). The CDR3 is 13 amino acids. CDR1 SGHDT and CDR2 YYEEEE come from the germline V gene. The germline V and J ends were trimmed by 5 bases and 2 bases, with 10 bases remaining between them.

The rearrangement uses TRBV30 and TRBJ2-2; D unclear. Germline-derived CDR1 and CDR2 are GTSNPN and SVGIG (reference sequence). V was pared by 2 bases and J by 5 bases, with 3 bases between. CDR3 length: 11 amino acids. CDR3 region: CAWSSTGELFF. CDR3 nucleotides: TGTGCCTGGAGTTCGACCGGGGAGCTGTTTTTT.